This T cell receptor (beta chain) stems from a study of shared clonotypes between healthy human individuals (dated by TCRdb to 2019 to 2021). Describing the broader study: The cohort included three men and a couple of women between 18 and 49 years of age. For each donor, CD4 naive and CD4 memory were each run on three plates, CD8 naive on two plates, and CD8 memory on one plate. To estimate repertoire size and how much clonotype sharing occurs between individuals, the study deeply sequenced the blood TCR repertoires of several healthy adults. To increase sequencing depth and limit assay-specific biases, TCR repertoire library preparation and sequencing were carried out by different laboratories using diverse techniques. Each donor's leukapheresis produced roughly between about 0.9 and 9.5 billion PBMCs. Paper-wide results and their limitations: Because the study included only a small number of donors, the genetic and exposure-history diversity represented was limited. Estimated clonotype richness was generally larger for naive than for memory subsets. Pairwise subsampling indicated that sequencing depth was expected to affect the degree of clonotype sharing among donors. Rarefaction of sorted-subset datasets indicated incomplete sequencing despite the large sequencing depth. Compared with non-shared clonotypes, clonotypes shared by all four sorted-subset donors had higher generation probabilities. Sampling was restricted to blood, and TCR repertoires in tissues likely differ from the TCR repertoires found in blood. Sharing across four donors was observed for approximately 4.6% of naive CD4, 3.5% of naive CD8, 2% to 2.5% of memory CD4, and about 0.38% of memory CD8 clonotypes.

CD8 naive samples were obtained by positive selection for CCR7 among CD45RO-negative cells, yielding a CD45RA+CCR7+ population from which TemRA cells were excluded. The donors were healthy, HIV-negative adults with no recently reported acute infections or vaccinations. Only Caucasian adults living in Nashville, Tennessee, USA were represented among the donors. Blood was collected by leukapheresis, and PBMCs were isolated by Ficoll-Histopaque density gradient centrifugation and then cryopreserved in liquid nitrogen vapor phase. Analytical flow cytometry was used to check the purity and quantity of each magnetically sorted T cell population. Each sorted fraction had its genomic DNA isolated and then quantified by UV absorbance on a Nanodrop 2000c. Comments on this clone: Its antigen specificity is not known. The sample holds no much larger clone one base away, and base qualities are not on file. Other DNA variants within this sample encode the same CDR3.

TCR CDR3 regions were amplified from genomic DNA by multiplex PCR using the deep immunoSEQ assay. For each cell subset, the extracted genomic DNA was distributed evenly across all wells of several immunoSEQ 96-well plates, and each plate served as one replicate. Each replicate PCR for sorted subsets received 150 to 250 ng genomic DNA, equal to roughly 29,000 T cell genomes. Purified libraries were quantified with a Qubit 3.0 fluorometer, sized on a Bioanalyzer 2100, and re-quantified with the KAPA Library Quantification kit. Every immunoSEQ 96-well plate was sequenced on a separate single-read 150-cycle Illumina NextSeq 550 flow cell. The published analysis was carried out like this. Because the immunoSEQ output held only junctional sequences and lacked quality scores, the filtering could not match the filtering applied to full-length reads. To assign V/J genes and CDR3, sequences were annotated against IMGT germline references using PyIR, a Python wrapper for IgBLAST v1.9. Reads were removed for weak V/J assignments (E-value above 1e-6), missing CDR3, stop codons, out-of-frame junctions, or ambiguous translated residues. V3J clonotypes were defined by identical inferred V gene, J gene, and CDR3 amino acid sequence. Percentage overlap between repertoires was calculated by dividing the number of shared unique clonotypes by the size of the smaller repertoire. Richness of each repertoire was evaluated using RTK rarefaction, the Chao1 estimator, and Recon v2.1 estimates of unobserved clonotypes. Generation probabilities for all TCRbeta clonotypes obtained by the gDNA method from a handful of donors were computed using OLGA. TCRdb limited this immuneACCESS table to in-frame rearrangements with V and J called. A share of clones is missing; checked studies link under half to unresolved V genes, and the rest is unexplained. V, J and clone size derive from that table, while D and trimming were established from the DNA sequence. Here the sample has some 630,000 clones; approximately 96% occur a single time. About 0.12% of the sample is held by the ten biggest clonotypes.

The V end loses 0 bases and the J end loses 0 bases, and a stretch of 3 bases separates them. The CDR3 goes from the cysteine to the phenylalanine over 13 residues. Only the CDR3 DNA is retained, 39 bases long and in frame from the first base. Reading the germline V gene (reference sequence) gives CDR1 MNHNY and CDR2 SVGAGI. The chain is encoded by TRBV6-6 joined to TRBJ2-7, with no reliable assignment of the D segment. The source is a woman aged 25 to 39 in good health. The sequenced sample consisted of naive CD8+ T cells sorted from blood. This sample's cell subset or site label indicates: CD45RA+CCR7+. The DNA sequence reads TGTGCCAGCAGTTACTCTATCTCCTACGAGCAGTACTTC. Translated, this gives CASSYSISYEQYF.